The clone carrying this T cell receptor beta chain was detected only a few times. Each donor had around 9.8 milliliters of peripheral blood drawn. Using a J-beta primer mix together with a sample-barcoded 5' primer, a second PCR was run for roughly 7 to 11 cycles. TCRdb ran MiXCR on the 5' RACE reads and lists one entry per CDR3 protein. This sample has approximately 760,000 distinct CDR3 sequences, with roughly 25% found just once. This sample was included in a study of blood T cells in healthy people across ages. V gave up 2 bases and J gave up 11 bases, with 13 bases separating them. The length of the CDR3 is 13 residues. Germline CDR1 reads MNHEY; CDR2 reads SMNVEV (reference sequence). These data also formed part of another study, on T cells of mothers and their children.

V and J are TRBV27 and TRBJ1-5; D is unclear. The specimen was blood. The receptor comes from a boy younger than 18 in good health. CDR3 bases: TGTGCCAGCAGTTTAACACCTCTTATGGCCCAGCATTTT. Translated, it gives CASSLTPLMAQHF.